The 10 T cell receptor beta chains listed next were all sequenced from one sample in a study of blood T cells in healthy people across ages. Next came a second PCR, run for about 7 to 12 cycles, which used a sample-barcoded 5' primer along with a J-beta primer mix. In TCRdb, the 5' RACE reads were re-called with MiXCR into one record per CDR3 protein. The sample shows approximately 760,000 distinct CDR3 sequences, approximately 25% of them seen only once. Another study also made use of these data, one on T cells of mothers and their children.

The sequenced sample was blood. The receptors were sampled from a boy younger than 18 in good health.

The rearrangement joins TRBV24-1 to TRBJ2-5; 9 bases map to TRBD1. The J call is in doubt because the DNA end fits TRBJ2-1 better. This CDR3 comprises 14 residues. Germline V CDR1 and CDR2: KGHDR, SFDVKD. CDR3 nucleotides: TGTGCCACCAGTGAACCAACAGGGGGCGAAGAGCAGTTCTTC. This encodes CATSEPTGGEEQFF.

This clonotype has only a few counts. The chain combines TRBV10-3 with TRBJ2-5; maybe TRBD2 (5 bases). V was trimmed by 2 bases and J by 5 bases, leaving 18 bases between them. The CDR3 runs 16 residues. Germline CDR1 is ENHRY and CDR2 is SYGVKD. Written as DNA, the CDR3 is TGTGCCATCAGTGAGGCCTGGACTGCCCAAAGGGAGACCCAGTACTTC. It is translated as CAISEAWTAQRETQYF.

The rearrangement links TRBV6-5 to TRBJ1-2; no clear D. Germline CDR1 and CDR2: MNHEY and SVGAGI. The CDR3 has 13 residues. The V gene lost 7 bases and the J gene lost 2 bases, with 11 bases spanning the gap. CDR3 amino acids: CASTQQVNYGYTF. CDR3 in DNA: TGTGCCAGCACTCAACAAGTAAACTATGGCTACACCTTC.

The rearrangement uses TRBV20-1 and TRBJ2-5; the D call may be TRBD1 or TRBD2 (5 bases each). The V end lost 0 bases, the J end lost 5 bases, and 13 bases lay between the germline ends. CDR1 is DFQATT and CDR2 is SNEGSKA in the germline V gene (reference sequence). The CDR3 runs to 14 residues. Here the CDR3 reads CSARDLRGMETQYF. DNA of the CDR3: TGCAGTGCTAGAGATCTGAGGGGAATGGAGACCCAGTACTTC.

This clonotype showed up just a few times. This chain uses TRBV29-1 with TRBJ2-1; either TRBD1 or TRBD2 may fit D (5 bases each). Per germline, CDR1 SQVTM and CDR2 ANQGSEA. Deletions cut 6 bases from V and 8 bases from J, with 17 bases between. This CDR3 spans 13 amino acids. The CDR3 sequence is CSVPSSGRDEQFF. The CDR3 DNA sequence: TGCAGCGTCCCTTCTTCAGGGCGGGATGAGCAGTTCTTC.

J is TRBJ2-3 and V is TRBV5-1; TRBD1 matches at 8 bases. CDR1 SGHRS and CDR2 YFSETQ come from the germline V gene. The CDR3 contains 15 residues. Trimming at V came to 4 bases and at J to 5 bases, leaving 9 bases not matched to a gene. The CDR3 DNA reads as TGCGCCAGCAGCATCGACAGGGGTTCCATAGATACGCAGTATTTT. The encoded protein is CASSIDRGSIDTQYF.

This chain uses TRBV5-1 with TRBJ2-1; 10 positions agree with TRBD2. CDR3 length: 15 amino acids. The germline gives CDR1 SGHRS, CDR2 YFSETQ. J lost 7 bases, V lost 4 bases, and 8 bases had no gene match. DNA of the CDR3: TGCGCCAGCAGCGTCGGACTAGCGGTAGCGAATGAGCAGTTCTTC. It is translated as CASSVGLAVANEQFF.

Comment on this clonotype: Relative to the germline gene, one junction end is altered; a read error may explain this. The genes are TRBV29-1 and TRBJ2-6; 7 positions agree with TRBD1. Germline assignment: CDR1 SQVTM and CDR2 ANQGSEA. There are 16 residues in the CDR3. The CDR3 DNA reads TGCAGCGAAGTTGAGGACAGGTTCTCTGGGGCCACCGTCCTGACTTTC. It yields the protein CSEVEDRFSGATVLTF. The variable domain in full, with the rest retrieved from reference TRBV29-1 and TRBJ2-6, is SAVISQKPSRDICQRGTSLTIQCQVDSQVTMMFWYRQQPGQSLTLIATANQGSEATYESGFVIDKFPISRPNLTFSTLTVSNMSPEDSSIYLCSEVEDRFSGATVLTFGAGSRLTVL.

Turning to this clonotype: The CDR3 does not end in the conserved phenylalanine or tryptophan, so this is likely a read error. The V call is TRBV29-1, the J call TRBJ1-1; D may be TRBD1 (6 bases). Germline-derived CDR1 and CDR2 are SQVTM and ANQGSEA. Trimming cost V 5 bases and J 10 bases, with 11 bases left between them. The CDR3 spans 10 residues. CDR3 amino acids: CSVRGGAAFL. The CDR3 coding sequence is TGCAGCGTTCGGGGGGGGGCAGCTTTCCTT.

This chain uses TRBV7-9 with TRBJ1-2; TRBD1 matches at 8 bases. The CDR3 consists of 15 residues. The trim removed 1 base at V and 3 bases at J, leaving 4 bases unmatched. Germline-derived CDR1 and CDR2 are SEHNR and FQNEAQ (reference sequence). This CDR3 is CASSLGTGTDYGYTF. The CDR3 nucleotides read TGTGCCAGCAGCTTAGGGACAGGGACCGACTATGGCTACACCTTC.